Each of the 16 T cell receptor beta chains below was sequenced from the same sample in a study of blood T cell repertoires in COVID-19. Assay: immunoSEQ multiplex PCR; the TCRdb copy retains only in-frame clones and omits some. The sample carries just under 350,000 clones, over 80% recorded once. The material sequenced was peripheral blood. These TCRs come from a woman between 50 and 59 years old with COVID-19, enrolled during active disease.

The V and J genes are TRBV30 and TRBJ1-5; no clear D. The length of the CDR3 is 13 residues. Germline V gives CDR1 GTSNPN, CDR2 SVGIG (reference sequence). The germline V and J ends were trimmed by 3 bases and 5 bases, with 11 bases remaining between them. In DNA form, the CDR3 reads TGTGCCTGGAGCAACAGCGGGGATCAGCCCCAGCATTTT. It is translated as CAWSNSGDQPQHF.

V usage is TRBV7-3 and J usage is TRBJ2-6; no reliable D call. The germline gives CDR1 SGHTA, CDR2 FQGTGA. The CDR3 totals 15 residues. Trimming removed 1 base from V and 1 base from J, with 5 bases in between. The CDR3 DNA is TGTGCCAGCAGCTTAAAAGCGTCTGGGGCCAACGTCCTGACTTTC. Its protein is CASSLKASGANVLTF.

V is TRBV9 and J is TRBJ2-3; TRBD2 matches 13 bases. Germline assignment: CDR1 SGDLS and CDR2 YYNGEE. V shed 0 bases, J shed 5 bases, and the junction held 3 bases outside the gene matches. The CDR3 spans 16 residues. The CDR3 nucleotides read TGTGCCAGCAGCGTAGGACTAGCGGGAGGTATAGATACGCAGTATTTT. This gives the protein CASSVGLAGGIDTQYF.

The CDR3 sequence: CASSLGQGDEKLFF. The CDR3 coding sequence is TGTGCCAGTAGTTTGGGACAGGGGGATGAAAAACTGTTTTTT. This rearrangement joins TRBV19 to TRBJ1-4; 11 bases align to TRBD1. Per the germline V gene, CDR1 is LNHDA and CDR2 is SQIVND (reference sequence). V gave up 5 bases and J gave up 6 bases; unmatched junction bases: 2. CDR3 length equals 14 residues.

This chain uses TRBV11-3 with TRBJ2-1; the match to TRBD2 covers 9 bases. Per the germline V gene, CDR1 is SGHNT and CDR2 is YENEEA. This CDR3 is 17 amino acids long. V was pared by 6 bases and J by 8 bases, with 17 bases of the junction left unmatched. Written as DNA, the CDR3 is TGTGCCAGCAGTCACCCCTCTGCGGGAGGGATATTCGATGAGCAGTTCTTC. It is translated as CASSHPSAGGIFDEQFF. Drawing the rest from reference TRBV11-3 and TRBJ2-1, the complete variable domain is EAGVVQSPRYKIIEKKQPVAFWCNPISGHNTLYWYLQNLGQGPELLIRYENEEAVDDSQLPKDRFSAERLKGVDSTLKIQPAELGDSAVYLCASSHPSAGGIFDEQFFGPGTRLTVL.

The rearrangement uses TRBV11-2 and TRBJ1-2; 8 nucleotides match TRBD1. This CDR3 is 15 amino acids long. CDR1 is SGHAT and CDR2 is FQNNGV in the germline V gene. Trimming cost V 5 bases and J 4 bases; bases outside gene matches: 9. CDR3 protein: CASSRSRTGIYGYTF. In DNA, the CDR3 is TGTGCCAGCAGCCGGTCCCGGACAGGGATCTATGGCTACACCTTC.

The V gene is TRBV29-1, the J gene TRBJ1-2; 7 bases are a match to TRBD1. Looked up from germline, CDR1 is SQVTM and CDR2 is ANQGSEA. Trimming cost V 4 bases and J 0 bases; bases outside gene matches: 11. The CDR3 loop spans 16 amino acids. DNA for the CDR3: TGCAGCGTTGTACGGCAGGGGGTAAGGGCTAACTATGGCTACACCTTC. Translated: CSVVRQGVRANYGYTF.

As DNA, the CDR3 is TGCGCCAGCAGCTTGGGAGTACAGGGGGACCAAGAGACCCAGTACTTC. Amino acids: CASSLGVQGDQETQYF. The chain uses TRBV5-1 and TRBJ2-5; the match to TRBD1 covers 8 bases. The germline V gene has CDR1 SGHRS and CDR2 YFSETQ. After removal of 0 bases from V and 0 bases from J, the junction contained 4 bases not matched to a gene. The CDR3 contains 16 residues.

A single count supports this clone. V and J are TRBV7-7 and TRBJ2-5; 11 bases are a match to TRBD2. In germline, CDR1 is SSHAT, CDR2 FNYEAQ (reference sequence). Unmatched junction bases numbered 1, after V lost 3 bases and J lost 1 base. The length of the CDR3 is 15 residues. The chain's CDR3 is CASSLGTSGQETQYF. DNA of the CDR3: TGTGCCAGCAGCTTGGGGACTAGCGGCCAAGAGACCCAGTACTTC.

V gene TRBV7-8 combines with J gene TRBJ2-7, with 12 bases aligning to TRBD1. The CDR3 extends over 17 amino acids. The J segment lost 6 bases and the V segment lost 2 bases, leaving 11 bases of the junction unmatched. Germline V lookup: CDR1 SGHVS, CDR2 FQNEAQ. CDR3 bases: TGTGCCAGCAGCTTAAACAACTTCGGGACAGGGGGCTCCGAGCAGTACTTC. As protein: CASSLNNFGTGGSEQYF. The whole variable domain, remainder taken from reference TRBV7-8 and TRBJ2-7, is GAGVSQSPRYKVAKRGQDVALRCDPISGHVSLFWYQQALGQGPEFLTYFQNEAQLDKSGLPSDRFFAERPEGSVSTLKIQRTQQEDSAVYLCASSLNNFGTGGSEQYFGPGTRLTVT.

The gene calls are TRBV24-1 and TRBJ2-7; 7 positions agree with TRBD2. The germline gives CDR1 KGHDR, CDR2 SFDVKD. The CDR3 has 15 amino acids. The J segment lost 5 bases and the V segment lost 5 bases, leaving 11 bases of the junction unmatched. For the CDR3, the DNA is TGTGCCACCAGTGTCGGGTCCGGGAGGTTCAACGAGCAGTACTTC. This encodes CATSVGSGRFNEQYF.

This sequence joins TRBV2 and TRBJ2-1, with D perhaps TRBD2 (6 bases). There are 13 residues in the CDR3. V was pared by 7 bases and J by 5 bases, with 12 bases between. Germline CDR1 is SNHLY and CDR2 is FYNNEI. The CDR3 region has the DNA TGTGCCAGCACGGGGGAGCCCGACAATGAGCAGTTCTTC. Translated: CASTGEPDNEQFF.

The CDR3 DNA reads TGTGCCAGCAGCCAAGCGGGCAGGGACACTGAAGCTTTCTTT. It translates to CASSQAGRDTEAFF. The rearrangement uses TRBV3-1 (or the pseudogene TRBV3-2) and TRBJ1-1; possible D gene TRBD1, 5 bases. The CDR3 loop spans 14 amino acids. Germline V gives CDR1 LGHDT, CDR2 YNNKEL (reference sequence). V was trimmed by 1 base and J by 3 bases, leaving 9 bases between them.

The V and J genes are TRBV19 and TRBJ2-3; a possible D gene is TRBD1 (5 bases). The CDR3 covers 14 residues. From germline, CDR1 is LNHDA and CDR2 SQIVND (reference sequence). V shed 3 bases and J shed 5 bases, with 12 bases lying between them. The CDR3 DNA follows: TGTGCCAGTAGTATCGCCCAGGGTGGAGATACGCAGTATTTT. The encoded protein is CASSIAQGGDTQYF.

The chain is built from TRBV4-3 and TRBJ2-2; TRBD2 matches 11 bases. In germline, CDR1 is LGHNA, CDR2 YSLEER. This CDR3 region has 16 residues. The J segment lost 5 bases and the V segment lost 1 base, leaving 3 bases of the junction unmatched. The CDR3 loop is CASSQGLAGWTGELFF. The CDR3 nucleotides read TGCGCCAGCAGCCAAGGACTAGCGGGATGGACCGGGGAGCTGTTTTTT.

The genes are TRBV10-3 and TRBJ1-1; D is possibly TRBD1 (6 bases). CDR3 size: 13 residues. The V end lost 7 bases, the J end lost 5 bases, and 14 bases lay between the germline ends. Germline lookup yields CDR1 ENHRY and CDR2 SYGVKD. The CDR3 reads CAIKDGGRTEAFF. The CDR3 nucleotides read TGTGCCATCAAGGACGGGGGGCGAACTGAAGCTTTCTTT.